The present T cell receptor (beta chain) was sequenced within a study of control samples from healthy donors and cancer patients. Deletions cut 1 base from V and 3 bases from J, with 21 bases between. This CDR3 is 19 amino acids long. TCRdb's table, derived via immunoSEQ multiplex PCR, lists solely in-frame clones and lacks some. The sample has fewer than 300,000 clones, roughly 80% seen once. This chain connects TRBV23-1 to TRBJ2-2; unclear D gene. TRBV23-1 is marked as an open reading frame, function uncertain. This clonotype originated in a woman in her sixties with lung cancer. Sequencing was done on a sample of PBMCs. CDR3 sequence: CASSQFLDGPPRDTGELFF. CDR3 DNA sequence: TGCGCCAGCAGTCAATTCCTAGACGGCCCCCCACGAGACACCGGGGAGCTGTTTTTT.